These 4 T cell receptor beta chains were all obtained from the same sample, sequenced in a study of human T cells and chemical hapten exposure. TCRdb ran MiXCR on the RACE reads and lists one entry per CDR3 protein. This table holds tens of thousands of distinct CDR3 sequences, 10% to 15% found once. Time point denoted: patch test 1, 2 weeks after DPC sensitization. The treatment: therapeutic diphenylcyclopropenone sensitization with weekly scalp DPC. Source: whole blood, taken in connection with sensitization to the hapten diphenylcyclopropenone (DPC). All receptors come from a woman aged 60-75 years with alopecia areata. Some clones in this sample may be carry-over from other donors' samples.

A few counts support this clonotype. The chain employs TRBV18 and TRBJ1-5, with 7 bases aligning to TRBD1. The trim removed 3 bases at V and 1 base at J, leaving 9 bases unmatched. Germline V gives CDR1 KGHSH, CDR2 LQKENI. This CDR3 is 17 amino acids long. In nucleotides, the CDR3 is TGTGCCAGCTCACCCCGACAGGGAAGTGGAAGCAATCAGCCCCAGCATTTT. Amino acid sequence: CASSPRQGSGSNQPQHF.

This clonotype was seen ten or more times. The CDR3 here is CSASPGNRGTYEQYF. The CDR3 DNA follows: TGCAGTGCTAGCCCCGGGAACCGCGGAACCTACGAGCAGTACTTC. The chain carries TRBV20-1 and TRBJ2-7; the D gene is possibly TRBD2 (5 bases). This CDR3 is built from 15 residues. Looked up from germline, CDR1 is DFQATT and CDR2 is SNEGSKA (reference sequence). Deletions cut 3 bases from V and 2 bases from J, with 17 bases between.

The chain joins TRBV9 to TRBJ2-1; D is ambiguous. There are 14 residues in the CDR3. V was clipped by 0 bases and J by 4 bases, with 8 bases between them. The germline CDR1 and CDR2 sequences are SGDLS and YYNGEE. The CDR3, as DNA: TGTGCCAGCAGCGTAGGTCGGGCATACAATGAGCAGTTCTTC. Its translation: CASSVGRAYNEQFF.

This clonotype has a handful of counts. The chain links TRBV5-1 to TRBJ2-7; perhaps TRBD1 as D (6 bases). The length of the CDR3 is 14 residues. Per germline, CDR1 SGHRS and CDR2 YFSETQ. Trimming removed 1 base from V and 0 bases from J, with 8 bases in between. The CDR3 nucleotides read TGCGCCAGCAGCTTGTTGGACAGCTCCTACGAGCAGTACTTC. Translation gives CASSLLDSSYEQYF. The entire variable domain, with the rest obtained from reference TRBV5-1 and TRBJ2-7, is as follows: KAGVTQTPRYLIKTRGQQVTLSCSPISGHRSVSWYQQTPGQGLQFLFEYFSETQRNKGNFPGRFSGRQFSNSRSEMNVSTLELGDSALYLCASSLLDSSYEQYFGPGTRLTVT.